This TCR beta chain was sequenced during a study of blood T cell repertoires in COVID-19. Study-level background: Collection of acute and convalescent COVID-19 samples took place in the United States, Italy and Spain. In each case, the material was cDNA or gDNA derived from T cells, B-cell-depleted T cells, or PBMCs.

This clone has more than one count but fewer than ten. Original analysis: Estimation of nucleated cell counts was performed using reference gene primer amplification. The method was immunoSEQ multiplex PCR; TCRdb's version includes in-frame clones alone and lacks a portion of them. That table supplies the V and J calls and clone size; D and trimming were determined from the DNA. The table shows under 300,000 clones, with approximately 86% occurring only once. Deletions cut 1 base from V and 0 bases from J, with 7 bases between. This CDR3 has 16 amino acids. Germline lookup yields CDR1 MGHDK and CDR2 SYGVNS.

The chain is built from TRBV25-1 and TRBJ1-6; D gene ambiguous. This TCR was sampled from a man aged 55 to 69 who had recovered from COVID-19. Material: peripheral blood. The CDR3 loop is CASSESGSSYNSPLHF. The DNA for the CDR3 is TGTGCCAGCAGTGAATCAGGAAGCTCCTATAATTCACCCCTCCACTTT. Full variable domain (rest looked up from reference TRBV25-1 and TRBJ1-6): EADIYQTPRYLVIGTGKKITLECSQTMGHDKMYWYQQDPGMELHLIHYSYGVNSTEKGDLSSESTVSRIRTEHFPLTLESARPSHTSQYLCASSESGSSYNSPLHFGNGTRLTVT.